This T cell receptor beta chain is drawn from a study of regulatory T cells in long-lasting Graves disease. Germline loops: CDR1 MDHEN, CDR2 SYDVKM. The CDR3 is 19 residues long. The V and J ends lost 5 bases and 9 bases respectively, with 32 bases between them. Time point indicated: persistent/refractory GD, antithyroid drugs over 5 years with positive TRAb. RNA from PBMCs was the source of the TCR library. The patients were enrolled through endocrinology in Xi'an, China. Arm-PCR of CDR3 regions and iRepertoire HTBI primers were the basis on which TCR beta libraries were built. TCRdb analysed the multiplex PCR reads with MiXCR anew, one entry per CDR3 protein. This sample carries around 460,000 distinct CDR3 sequences, around a fifth of them seen once, and the ten largest clones take around 13%. This clonotype was recorded many times.

The receptor's source is a female donor with Graves disease. This chain links TRBV28 with TRBJ1-5; maybe TRBD1 (5 bases). Sequencing was performed on peripheral blood mononuclear cells (PBMCs), taken when the disease was refractory, from a patient treated with antithyroid drugs. The CDR3 is CASSHPPLFGTLGGGPQHF. CDR3 in DNA: TGTGCCAGCAGTCATCCCCCCCTTTTCGGGACCCTAGGTGGTGGGCCCCAGCATTTT.